Below, 25 T cell receptor beta chains from the same sample are listed, as sequenced in a study of cytomegalovirus exposure and HLA in healthy donors. The PCR contained 60 Vbeta and 13 Jbeta primers. Generated by immunoSEQ multiplex PCR, the TCRdb table keeps only in-frame clones and is missing some. The sample carries over 85,000 clones, approximately 82% recorded once. The specimen sequenced was PBMCs. These receptor sequences come from a man aged 25-45 years in good health and CMV-seropositive.

In DNA, the CDR3 is TGTGCCAGCAGCTTATCCATTAGCGACAATGAGCAGTTCTTC. It yields the protein CASSLSISDNEQFF. The J gene is TRBJ2-1, the V gene TRBV11-3, with D tentatively TRBD2 (5 bases). Trimming cost V 2 bases and J 5 bases, with 10 bases left between them. Per the germline V gene, CDR1 is SGHNT and CDR2 is YENEEA. The CDR3 runs to 14 residues.

This chain uses TRBV23-1 with TRBJ2-7, with D possibly being TRBD1 (8 bases). TRBV23-1 qualifies as an ORF whose function is uncertain. Trimming took off 3 bases at V and 2 bases at J, with 17 bases between the two ends. The CDR3 is 16 amino acids. The CDR3 DNA is TGCGCCAGCAGTCAGGAAGGACAGGGACTAACCTACGAGCAGTACTTC. It yields the protein CASSQEGQGLTYEQYF.

V and J are TRBV7-9 and TRBJ2-7; 8 bases match TRBD1. The CDR3 consists of 14 residues. Trimming cost V 5 bases and J 2 bases; bases outside gene matches: 5. Germline CDR1 is SEHNR and CDR2 is FQNEAQ (reference sequence). In DNA form, the CDR3 reads TGTGCCAGCAGCACAACACAGGGGGCCTACGAGCAGTACTTC. Amino acids: CASSTTQGAYEQYF.

The rearrangement joins TRBV6-1 to TRBJ2-5, with TRBD2 matching 9 bases. The CDR3 is 16 amino acids. The germline gives CDR1 MNHNS, CDR2 SASEGT. V lost 3 bases and J lost 3; bases outside the gene matches: 8. The CDR3 is CASSDAALAGKETQYF. CDR3 bases: TGTGCCAGCAGTGACGCTGCCCTAGCGGGAAAAGAGACCCAGTACTTC.

This clone was observed a handful of times. The chain recombines TRBV9 with TRBJ2-5, with D hard to call. This CDR3 contains 14 residues. Looked up from germline, CDR1 is SGDLS and CDR2 is YYNGEE. Trimming pared 3 bases from V and 4 bases from J, leaving 13 bases between. The CDR3 DNA reads as TGTGCCAGCAGCGCGGCGGCCCCGGCAGAGACCCAGTACTTC. Encoded protein: CASSAAAPAETQYF.

CDR3: CAWRRQTLTNEQFF. The CDR3, as DNA: TGTGCCTGGAGGAGACAGACCCTTACCAATGAGCAGTTCTTC. The chain combines TRBV30 with TRBJ2-1, with a weak D call TRBD1 (5 bases). This CDR3 is built from 14 residues. V lost 3 bases and J lost 6, with 15 bases in between. Germline values: CDR1 GTSNPN, CDR2 SVGIG (reference sequence).

This chain connects TRBV19 to TRBJ2-2; a weak D match, TRBD1 (6 bases). The germline gives CDR1 LNHDA, CDR2 SQIVND (reference sequence). V lost 4 bases and J 4 bases, leaving 7 bases between the germline ends. The CDR3 is 13 amino acids. DNA of the CDR3: TGTGCCAGTAGTACAGGGGTCACCGGGGAGCTGTTTTTT. This encodes CASSTGVTGELFF.

The CDR3: CASSQGVQPQHF. The CDR3 DNA sequence: TGTGCCAGTAGTCAAGGGGTACAGCCCCAGCATTTT. The chain joins TRBV19 to TRBJ1-5; TRBD1 might be the D (5 bases). Germline assignment: CDR1 LNHDA and CDR2 SQIVND (reference sequence). Trimming stripped 5 bases from V and 7 bases from J, with 9 bases between. CDR3 length: 12 residues. Variable domain in full (rest from reference TRBV19 and TRBJ1-5): DGGITQSPKYLFRKEGQNVTLSCEQNLNHDAMYWYRQDPGQGLRLIYYSQIVNDFQKGDIAEGYSVSREKKESFPLTVTSAQKNPTAFYLCASSQGVQPQHFGDGTRLSIL.

The sample holds a few counts of this clone. This chain connects TRBV27 to TRBJ1-1; D is perhaps TRBD1 (6 bases). Trimming left V 6 bases short and J 0 bases short, with 14 bases between. Germline CDR1 is MNHEY and CDR2 is SMNVEV (reference sequence). This CDR3 has 15 residues. The CDR3, as DNA: TGTGCCAGCAGCCGAAGGACAGCTTTGAACACTGAAGCTTTCTTT. Translated: CASSRRTALNTEAFF.

The J gene is TRBJ2-4, the V gene TRBV5-6; 10 nucleotides match TRBD1. From germline, CDR1 is SGHDT and CDR2 YYEEEE. CDR3 length: 14 amino acids. Trimming cost V 4 bases and J 8 bases; bases outside gene matches: 6. The CDR3 DNA is TGTGCCAGCAGCCCGGGACAGGGGTTGGACATTCAGTACTTC. Protein sequence: CASSPGQGLDIQYF.

The gene calls are TRBV27 and TRBJ2-1; D is unresolved. The V and J ends lost 4 bases and 5 bases respectively, with 15 bases between them. The CDR3 is 15 amino acids. Germline V gene lookup returns CDR1 MNHEY and CDR2 SMNVEV (reference sequence). The CDR3 here is CASSWSWSENNEQFF. The CDR3 DNA reads TGTGCCAGCAGTTGGAGTTGGTCCGAAAACAATGAGCAGTTCTTC.

The chain links TRBV2 to TRBJ2-5; 10 bases align to TRBD2. The CDR3 has 14 residues. V gave up 2 bases and J gave up 3 bases; unmatched junction bases: 0. Germline lookup yields CDR1 SNHLY and CDR2 FYNNEI. CDR3 amino acids: CASSELAGEETQYF. The CDR3 nucleotides are TGTGCCAGCAGTGAACTAGCGGGGGAAGAGACCCAGTACTTC.

This clone has just a few counts. The same CDR3 also results from other DNA sequences found in this sample. J is TRBJ2-1 and V is TRBV27, with 9 bases aligning to TRBD1. After removal of 2 bases from V and 9 bases from J, the junction contained 11 bases not matched to a gene. The CDR3 spans 16 residues. CDR1 MNHEY and CDR2 SMNVEV come from the germline V gene (reference sequence). In nucleotides, the CDR3 is TGTGCCAGCAGTTTACGGGGACAGGGCCCCTTAGGTGAGCAGTTCTTC. Its protein is CASSLRGQGPLGEQFF.

This chain connects TRBV7-9 to TRBJ1-1, with 8 bases fitting TRBD1. Germline CDR1 is SEHNR and CDR2 is FQNEAQ (reference sequence). V shed 9 bases and J 3 bases; nucleotides not matched to a gene: 9. The CDR3 consists of 14 residues. Here the CDR3 DNA reads TGTGCCAGTCTCGGACAGGGAAGGCACACTGAAGCTTTCTTT. Encoded protein: CASLGQGRHTEAFF.

The chain uses TRBV4-3 and TRBJ2-7; weak D call: TRBD1 (6 bases). This CDR3 is built from 15 residues. V lost 3 bases and J lost 0, with 12 bases in between. CDR1 and CDR2 (germline): LGHNA, YSLEER. The CDR3 protein is CASSHARGYSYEQYF. CDR3 bases: TGCGCCAGCAGCCACGCCAGGGGTTACTCCTACGAGCAGTACTTC.

The rearrangement uses TRBV7-2 and TRBJ1-3, with D perhaps TRBD1 (6 bases). Germline V gives CDR1 SGHTA, CDR2 FQGNSA. Deletions cut 6 bases from V and 4 bases from J, with 13 bases between. There are 14 residues in the CDR3. CDR3 nucleotides: TGTGCCAGCAGGGGGGGGCCGGGGGGAAACACCATATATTTT. Translated: CASRGGPGGNTIYF.

This clone was detected a few times. The rearrangement joins TRBV19 to TRBJ1-5, with a possible D match to TRBD1 (5 bases). This CDR3 has 16 amino acids. V lost 5 bases and J lost 2, with 16 bases in between. Germline V gene data show CDR1 as LNHDA and CDR2 as SQIVND (reference sequence). CDR3 loop: CASSAAGRPGNQPQHF. In DNA form, the CDR3 reads TGTGCCAGTAGTGCCGCGGGGCGTCCTGGCAATCAGCCCCAGCATTTT.

The V call is TRBV7-2, the J call TRBJ2-2, with D perhaps TRBD1 (6 bases). This CDR3 has 14 residues. V shed 3 bases and J shed 6 bases, with 11 bases lying between them. CDR1 is SGHTA and CDR2 is FQGNSA in the germline V gene. CDR3 amino acids: CASSLEDSSGELFF. The CDR3 DNA is TGTGCCAGCAGCTTGGAGGACAGCTCCGGGGAGCTGTTTTTT.

The chain links TRBV5-1 to TRBJ1-5, with 10 bases identical to TRBD1. The CDR3 extends over 15 amino acids. Per the germline V gene, CDR1 is SGHRS and CDR2 is YFSETQ. The V gene end was trimmed by 0 bases and the J gene end by 4 bases; junction bases not matched to a gene: 1. The CDR3 DNA sequence: TGCGCCAGCAGCTTGGAGGGACAGGGGAATCAGCCCCAGCATTTT. Its protein is CASSLEGQGNQPQHF.

This clone was observed a handful of times. The gene calls are TRBV27 and TRBJ2-1; D not resolved. Germline V gene lookup returns CDR1 MNHEY and CDR2 SMNVEV (reference sequence). V was clipped by 5 bases and J by 4 bases, with 15 bases between them. The CDR3 is 15 amino acids. In DNA, the CDR3 is TGTGCCAGCAGTAGAGAGGCACTGTCGTACAATGAGCAGTTCTTC. This gives the protein CASSREALSYNEQFF.

This clone was seen just once. V gene TRBV9 combines with J gene TRBJ1-1; the D is unclear. Germline V lookup: CDR1 SGDLS, CDR2 YYNGEE. This CDR3 spans 15 amino acids. V was pared by 4 bases and J by 0 bases, with 13 bases between. The CDR3 is CASSPRGGMNTEAFF. The CDR3 DNA reads TGTGCCAGCAGCCCCCGGGGTGGTATGAACACTGAAGCTTTCTTT. Full variable domain (missing parts from reference TRBV9 and TRBJ1-1): DSGVTQTPKHLITATGQRVTLRCSPRSGDLSVYWYQQSLDQGLQFLIQYYNGEERAKGNILERFSAQQFPDLHSELNLSSLELGDSALYFCASSPRGGMNTEAFFGQGTRLTVV.

V and J are TRBV28 and TRBJ1-2, with D hard to call. This CDR3 spans 12 amino acids. Germline-derived CDR1 and CDR2 are MDHEN and SYDVKM. Trimming left V 6 bases short and J 8 bases short, with 13 bases between. The chain's CDR3 is CASSSTKEGYTF. CDR3 bases: TGTGCCAGCAGCTCGACTAAGGAGGGCTACACCTTC.

This sequence joins TRBV6-1 and TRBJ1-4; D remains unclear. Trimming took 2 bases from V and 5 from J, leaving 15 bases between them. The CDR3 length is 16 residues. Germline-derived CDR1 and CDR2 are MNHNS and SASEGT. DNA for the CDR3: TGTGCCAGCAGTGAAAGGCGGGGAAGATTGAATGAAAAACTGTTTTTT. Its translation: CASSERRGRLNEKLFF.

V and J are TRBV5-1 and TRBJ2-3; the match to TRBD2 covers 12 bases. V lost 5 bases to trimming and J lost 2 bases; unmatched junction nucleotides: 6. This CDR3 has 16 amino acids. CDR1 is SGHRS, CDR2 YFSETQ, per germline. The DNA of the CDR3 is TGCGCCAGCAGTGCCCGACTAGCGGGGGTCACAGATACGCAGTATTTT. Translating it yields CASSARLAGVTDTQYF.

This clone was observed a single time. The rearrangement uses TRBV7-2 and TRBJ2-3; TRBD2 matches at 12 bases. J lost 3 bases, V lost 5 bases, and 6 bases had no gene match. The CDR3 has 16 amino acids. CDR1 and CDR2 (germline): SGHTA, FQGNSA. The CDR3 DNA is TGTGCCAGCAGCCACCTAGCGGGGGGGCGAACAGATACGCAGTATTTT. This translates into CASSHLAGGRTDTQYF.